The source of this T cell receptor beta chain is a study of PD-1 blockade in classical Hodgkin lymphoma. Study observations and caveats: Reports described newly diagnosed patients as having lower baseline TCR diversity than healthy donors. After ASCT, patients who started nivolumab under 1 year later were excluded. Diversity similar to that of newly diagnosed patients was seen at baseline in complete responders.

Details on this clone: Its target is not known.

Patients all relapsed after autologous stem cell transplantation, and there was variation in brentuximab vedotin exposure. Some clones are missing from TCRdb's copy, which holds only in-frame ones; the method was immunoSEQ multiplex PCR. The repertoire holds tens of thousands of clones, with roughly 71% as singletons. The V gene's germline CDR1 is MNHEY and CDR2 SMNVEV (reference sequence). The CDR3 extends over 16 amino acids. V was trimmed by 3 bases and J by 2 bases, leaving 14 bases between them. This TCR was recovered from a human donor with classical Hodgkin lymphoma. The chain employs TRBV27 and TRBJ2-1, with D maybe TRBD1 (6 bases). This specimen consisted of peripheral blood mononuclear cells (PBMCs), obtained before the second cycle of nivolumab. This CDR3 reads CASSFDRLRTYNEQFF. The CDR3 bases are TGTGCCAGCAGTTTCGACAGGCTCAGGACCTACAATGAGCAGTTCTTC.